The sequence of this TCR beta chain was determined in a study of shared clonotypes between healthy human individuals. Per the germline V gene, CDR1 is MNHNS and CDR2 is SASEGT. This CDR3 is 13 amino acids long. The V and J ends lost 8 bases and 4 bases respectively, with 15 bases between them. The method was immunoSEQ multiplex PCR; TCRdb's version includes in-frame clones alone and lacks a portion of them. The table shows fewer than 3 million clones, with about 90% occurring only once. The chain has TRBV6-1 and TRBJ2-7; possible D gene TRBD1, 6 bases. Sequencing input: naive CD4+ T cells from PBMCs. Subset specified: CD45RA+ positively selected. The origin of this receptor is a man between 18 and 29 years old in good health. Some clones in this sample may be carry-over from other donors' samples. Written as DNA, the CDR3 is TGTGCCAGCGAAAAGGACAGCTGGTACGAGCAGTACTTC. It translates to CASEKDSWYEQYF.